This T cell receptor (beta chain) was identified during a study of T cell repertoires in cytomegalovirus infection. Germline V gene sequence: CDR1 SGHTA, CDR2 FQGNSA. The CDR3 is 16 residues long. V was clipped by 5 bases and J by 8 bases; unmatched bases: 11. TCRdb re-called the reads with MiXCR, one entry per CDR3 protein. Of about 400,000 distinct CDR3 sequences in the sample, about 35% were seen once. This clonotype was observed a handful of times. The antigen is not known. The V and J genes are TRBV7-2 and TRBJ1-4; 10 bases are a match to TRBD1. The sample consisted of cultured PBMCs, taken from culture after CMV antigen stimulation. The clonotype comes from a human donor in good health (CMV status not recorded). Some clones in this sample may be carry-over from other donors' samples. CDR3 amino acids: CASSTRPGQGNEKLFF. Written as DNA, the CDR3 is TGTGCCAGCAGCACCCGGCCGGGACAGGGGAACGAAAAACTGTTTTTT.